This paragraph covers one T cell receptor beta chain sequence. This sample is drawn from a study of shared clonotypes between healthy human individuals. It was across several immunoSEQ plates that each subset's genomic DNA was evenly split. The method was immunoSEQ multiplex PCR; TCRdb's version includes in-frame clones alone and lacks a portion of them. The sample holds 1.6 million or so clones, approximately 96% seen once. The TCR was taken from a man aged 30 to 45 in good health. Material for sequencing was naive CD4+ T cells sorted from blood. The subset is: CD45RA+ positively selected.

CDR3 region: CASSLTYTDEAFF. CDR3 coding DNA: TGTGCCAGCAGCTTAACGTATACAGATGAAGCTTTCTTT. The genes are TRBV7-3 and TRBJ1-1; D is unresolved. V lost 0 bases and J lost 7, with 9 bases in between. CDR3 size: 13 residues. Germline V lookup: CDR1 SGHTA, CDR2 FQGTGA.